The clone carrying this T cell receptor (beta chain) was observed many times. The antigen remains unidentified. The germline V gene encodes CDR1 SGHTA and CDR2 FQGTGA. V lost 3 bases to trimming and J lost 2 bases; unmatched junction nucleotides: 12. The CDR3 totals 18 residues. The entry originates in a study of post-analysis software for immune sequencing data. For the study at large: Progressive-relapsing, secondary progressive and relapsing-remitting multiple sclerosis were among the disease courses included. Findings of the study overall: Analysis by F measure revealed that same-batch samples clustered strongly together. Higher frequency in patients than in controls was seen for several TRBV segments, with TRBV5-6, TRBV5-1 and TRBV20-1 among them. Diversity measured as normalized Chao1 was significantly lower in multiple sclerosis patients than in controls.

Unique molecular identifiers were present in the TCR beta cDNA libraries. Input populations of about 1 to 11 million T cells gave rise to approximately 500,000 cDNA molecules. From the PCR reads, TCRdb called clonotypes with MiXCR, one entry per CDR3 protein. The repertoire holds approximately 260,000 distinct CDR3 sequences, with just over 35% as singletons. The receptor comes from a girl under 18 with multiple sclerosis. The J gene is TRBJ2-1, the V gene TRBV7-3; TRBD2 matches 8 bases. Sequencing used blood. CDR3 nucleotides: TGTGCCAGCAGCTTTGAGATAGCGGGGTACGGCCCCTACAATGAGCAGTTCTTC. Amino acid sequence: CASSFEIAGYGPYNEQFF.